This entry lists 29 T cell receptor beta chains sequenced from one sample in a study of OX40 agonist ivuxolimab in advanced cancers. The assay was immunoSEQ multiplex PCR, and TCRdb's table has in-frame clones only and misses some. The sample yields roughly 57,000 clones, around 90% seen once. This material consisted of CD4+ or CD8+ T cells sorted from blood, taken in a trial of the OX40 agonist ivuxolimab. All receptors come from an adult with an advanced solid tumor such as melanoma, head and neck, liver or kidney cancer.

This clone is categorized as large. The CDR3 sequence is CASSSGLAGVADTQYF. The CDR3 region has the DNA TGTGCCAGCAGCTCGGGACTAGCGGGAGTTGCAGATACGCAGTATTTT. The gene calls are TRBV7-9 and TRBJ2-3; TRBD2 aligns across 14 bases. This CDR3 has 16 residues. From germline, CDR1 is SEHNR and CDR2 FQNEAQ (reference sequence). Trimming cost V 4 bases and J 4 bases; bases outside gene matches: 4.

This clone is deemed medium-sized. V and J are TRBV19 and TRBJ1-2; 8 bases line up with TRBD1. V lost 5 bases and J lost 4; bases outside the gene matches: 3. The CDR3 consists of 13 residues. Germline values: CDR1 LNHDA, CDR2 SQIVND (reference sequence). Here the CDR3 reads CASSPDRAYGYTF. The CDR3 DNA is TGTGCCAGTAGTCCGGACAGGGCCTATGGCTACACCTTC.

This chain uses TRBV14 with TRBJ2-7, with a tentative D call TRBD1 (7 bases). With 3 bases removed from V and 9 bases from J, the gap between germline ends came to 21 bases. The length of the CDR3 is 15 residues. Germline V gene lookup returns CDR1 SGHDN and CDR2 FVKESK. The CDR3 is CASSHWGQGGFRQYF. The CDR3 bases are TGTGCCAGCAGCCATTGGGGTCAGGGGGGTTTTCGGCAGTACTTC.

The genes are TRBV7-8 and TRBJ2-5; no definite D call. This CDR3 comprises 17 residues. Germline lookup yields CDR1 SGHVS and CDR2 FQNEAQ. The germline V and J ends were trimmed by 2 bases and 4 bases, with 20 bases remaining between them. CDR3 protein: CASSLNHDSYLGETQYF. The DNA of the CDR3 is TGTGCCAGCAGCTTAAACCACGACTCATATCTTGGAGAGACCCAGTACTTC.

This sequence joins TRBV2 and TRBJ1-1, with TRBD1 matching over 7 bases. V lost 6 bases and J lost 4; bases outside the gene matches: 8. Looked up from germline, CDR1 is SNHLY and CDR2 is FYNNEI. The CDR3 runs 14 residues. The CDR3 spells CASRIQGIGTEAFF. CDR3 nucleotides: TGTGCCAGCAGGATACAGGGGATAGGCACTGAAGCTTTCTTT.

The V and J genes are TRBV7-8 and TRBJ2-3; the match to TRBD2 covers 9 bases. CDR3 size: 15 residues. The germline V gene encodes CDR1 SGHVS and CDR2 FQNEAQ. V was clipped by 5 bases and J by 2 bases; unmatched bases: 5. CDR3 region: CASSPSGDLTDTQYF. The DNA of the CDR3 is TGTGCCAGCAGCCCTAGCGGGGATCTCACAGATACGCAGTATTTT.

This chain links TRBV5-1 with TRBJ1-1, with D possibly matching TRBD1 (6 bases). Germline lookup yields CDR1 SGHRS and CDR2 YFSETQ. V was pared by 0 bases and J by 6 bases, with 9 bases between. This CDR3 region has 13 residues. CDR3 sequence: CASSLGGPAEAFF. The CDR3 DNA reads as TGCGCCAGCAGCTTGGGGGGGCCGGCTGAAGCTTTCTTT.

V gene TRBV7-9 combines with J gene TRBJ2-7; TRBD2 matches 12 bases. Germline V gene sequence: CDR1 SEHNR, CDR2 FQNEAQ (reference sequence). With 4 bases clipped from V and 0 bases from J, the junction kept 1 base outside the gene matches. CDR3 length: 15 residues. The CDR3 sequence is CASSSGLAGSYEQYF. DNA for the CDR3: TGTGCCAGCAGCTCGGGACTAGCGGGCTCCTACGAGCAGTACTTC.

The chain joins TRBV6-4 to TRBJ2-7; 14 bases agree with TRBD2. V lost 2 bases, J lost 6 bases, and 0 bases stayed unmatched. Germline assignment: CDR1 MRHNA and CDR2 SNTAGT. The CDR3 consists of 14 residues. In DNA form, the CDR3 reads TGTGCCAGCAGTGACGGGACTAGCGGGAGCGAGCAGTACTTC. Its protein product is CASSDGTSGSEQYF.

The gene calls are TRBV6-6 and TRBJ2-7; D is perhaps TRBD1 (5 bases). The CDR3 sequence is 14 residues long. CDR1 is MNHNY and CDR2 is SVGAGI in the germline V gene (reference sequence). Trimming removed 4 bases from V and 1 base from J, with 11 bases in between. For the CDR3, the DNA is TGTGCCAGCAGTTTCGCCTCAGGGTCCTACGAGCAGTACTTC. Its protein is CASSFASGSYEQYF.

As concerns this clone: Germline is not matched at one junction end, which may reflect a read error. This CDR3 reads CASPPGQEVDVYGYTF. Written as DNA, the CDR3 is TGTGCCAGCCCACCAGGACAGGAGGTGGACGTCTATGGCTACACCTTC. The V gene is TRBV18, the J gene TRBJ1-2; 7 positions match TRBD1. The CDR3 has 16 amino acids. Germline loops: CDR1 KGHSH, CDR2 LQKENI.

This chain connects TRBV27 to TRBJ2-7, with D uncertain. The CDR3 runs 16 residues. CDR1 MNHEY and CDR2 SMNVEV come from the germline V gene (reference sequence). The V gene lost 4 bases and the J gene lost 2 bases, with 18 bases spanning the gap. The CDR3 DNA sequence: TGTGCCAGCAGTTCATTGGTAAGCGAGACCCCCTACGAGCAGTACTTC. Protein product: CASSSLVSETPYEQYF.

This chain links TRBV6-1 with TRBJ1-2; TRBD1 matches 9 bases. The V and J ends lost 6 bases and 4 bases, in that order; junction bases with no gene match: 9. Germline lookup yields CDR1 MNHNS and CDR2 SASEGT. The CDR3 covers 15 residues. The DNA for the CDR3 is TGTGCCAGCAGCGTGAAGGGGACAGGGTCCTATGGCTACACCTTC. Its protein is CASSVKGTGSYGYTF.

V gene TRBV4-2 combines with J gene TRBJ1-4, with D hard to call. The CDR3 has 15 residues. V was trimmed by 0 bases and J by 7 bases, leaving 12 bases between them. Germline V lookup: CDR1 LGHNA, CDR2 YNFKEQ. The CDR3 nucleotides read TGTGCCAGCAGCCAAGATTATTATGGCCCTGAAAAACTGTTTTTT. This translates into CASSQDYYGPEKLFF.

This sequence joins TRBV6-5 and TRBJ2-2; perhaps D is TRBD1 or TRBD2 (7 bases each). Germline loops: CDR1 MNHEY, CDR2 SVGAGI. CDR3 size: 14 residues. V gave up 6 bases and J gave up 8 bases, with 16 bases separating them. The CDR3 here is CASSLQGGKGELFF. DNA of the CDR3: TGTGCCAGCAGCCTCCAGGGGGGGAAAGGGGAGCTGTTTTTT.

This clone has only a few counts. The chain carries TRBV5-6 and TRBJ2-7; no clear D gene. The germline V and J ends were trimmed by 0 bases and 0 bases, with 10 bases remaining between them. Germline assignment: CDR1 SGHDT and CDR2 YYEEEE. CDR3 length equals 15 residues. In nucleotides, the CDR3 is TGTGCCAGCAGCTTGGGGCCATTCAGCTCCTACGAGCAGTACTTC. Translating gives CASSLGPFSSYEQYF.

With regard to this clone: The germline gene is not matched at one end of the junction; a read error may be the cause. DNA for the CDR3: TGTGCCAGCAGCCCCCAGGGACCCTATGAGCAGTACTTC. This translates into CASSPQGPYEQYF. This sequence joins TRBV9 and TRBJ2-7, with D possibly being TRBD1 or TRBD2 (5 bases each). CDR1 SGDLS and CDR2 YYNGEE come from the germline V gene. The CDR3 totals 13 residues.

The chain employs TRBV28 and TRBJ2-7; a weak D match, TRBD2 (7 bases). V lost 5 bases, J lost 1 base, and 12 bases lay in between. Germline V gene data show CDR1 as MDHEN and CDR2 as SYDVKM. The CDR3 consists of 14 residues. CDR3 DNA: TGTGCCAGCAGTCTGGGAGGGGGTTCCTACGAGCAGTACTTC. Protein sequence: CASSLGGGSYEQYF. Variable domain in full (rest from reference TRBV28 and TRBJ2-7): DVKVTQSSRYLVKRTGEKVFLECVQDMDHENMFWYRQDPGLGLRLIYFSYDVKMKEKGDIPEGYSVSREKKERFSLILESASTNQTSMYLCASSLGGGSYEQYFGPGTRLTVT.

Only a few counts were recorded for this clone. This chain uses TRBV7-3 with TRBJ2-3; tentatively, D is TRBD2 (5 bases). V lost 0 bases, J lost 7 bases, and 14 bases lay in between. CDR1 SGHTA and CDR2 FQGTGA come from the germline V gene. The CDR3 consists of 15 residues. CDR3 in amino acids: CASSLTRRSRNTQYF. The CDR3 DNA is TGTGCCAGCAGCTTAACGAGGAGGAGCAGGAATACGCAGTATTTT.

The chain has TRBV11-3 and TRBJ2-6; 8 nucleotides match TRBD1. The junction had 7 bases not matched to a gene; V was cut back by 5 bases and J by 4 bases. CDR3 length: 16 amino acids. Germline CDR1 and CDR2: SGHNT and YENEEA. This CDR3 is CASSTGGRAGANVLTF. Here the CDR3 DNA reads TGTGCCAGCAGCACAGGGGGTCGTGCCGGGGCCAACGTCCTGACTTTC.

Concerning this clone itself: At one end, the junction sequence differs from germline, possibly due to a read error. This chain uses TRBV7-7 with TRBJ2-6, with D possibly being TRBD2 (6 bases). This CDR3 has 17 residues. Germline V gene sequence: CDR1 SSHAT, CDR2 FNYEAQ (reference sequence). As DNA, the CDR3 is TGTGCTAGCAGCTCGGGACTCTTTGGCTCTGGGGCCAACGTCCTGACTTTC. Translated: CASSSGLFGSGANVLTF.

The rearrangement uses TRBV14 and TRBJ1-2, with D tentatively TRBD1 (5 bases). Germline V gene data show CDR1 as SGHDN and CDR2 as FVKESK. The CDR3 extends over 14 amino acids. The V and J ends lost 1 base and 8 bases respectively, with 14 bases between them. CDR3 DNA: TGTGCCAGCAGCCAAGCAATCGGGGGTACAGGCTACACCTTC. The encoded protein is CASSQAIGGTGYTF.

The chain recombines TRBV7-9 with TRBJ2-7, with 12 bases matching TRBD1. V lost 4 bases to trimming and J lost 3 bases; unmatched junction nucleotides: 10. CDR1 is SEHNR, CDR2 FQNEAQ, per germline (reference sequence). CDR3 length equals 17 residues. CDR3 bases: TGTGCCAGCAGCTCTACACTCGGGACAGGGGGCAACTACGAGCAGTACTTC. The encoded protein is CASSSTLGTGGNYEQYF.

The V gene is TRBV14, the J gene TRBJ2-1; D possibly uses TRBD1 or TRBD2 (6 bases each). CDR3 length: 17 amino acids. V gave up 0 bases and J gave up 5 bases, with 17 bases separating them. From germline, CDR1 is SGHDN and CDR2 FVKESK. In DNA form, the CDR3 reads TGTGCCAGCAGCCAAGAGTTCGGGGGCCCCGGCGACAATGAGCAGTTCTTC. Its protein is CASSQEFGGPGDNEQFF. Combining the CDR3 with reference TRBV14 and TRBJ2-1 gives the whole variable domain EAGVTQFPSHSVIEKGQTVTLRCDPISGHDNLYWYRRVMGKEIKFLLHFVKESKQDESGMPNNRFLAERTGGTYSTLKVQPAELEDSGVYFCASSQEFGGPGDNEQFFGPGTRLTVL.

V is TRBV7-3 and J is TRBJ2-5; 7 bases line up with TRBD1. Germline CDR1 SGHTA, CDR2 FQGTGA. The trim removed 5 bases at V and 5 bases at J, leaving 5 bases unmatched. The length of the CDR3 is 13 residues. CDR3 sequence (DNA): TGTGCCAGCAGCAACAGGGGACGTGAGACCCAGTACTTC. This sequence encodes CASSNRGRETQYF. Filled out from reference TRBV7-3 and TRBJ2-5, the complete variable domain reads GAGVSQTPSNKVTEKGKYVELRCDPISGHTALYWYRQSLGQGPEFLIYFQGTGAADDSGLPNDRFFAVRPEGSVSTLKIQRTERGDSAVYLCASSNRGRETQYFGPGTRLLVL.

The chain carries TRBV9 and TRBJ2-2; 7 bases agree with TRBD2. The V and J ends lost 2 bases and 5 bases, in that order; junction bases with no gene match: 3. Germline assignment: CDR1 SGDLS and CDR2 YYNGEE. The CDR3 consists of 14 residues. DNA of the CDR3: TGTGCCAGCAGCGTCCTTAGCGGGACCGGGGAGCTGTTTTTT. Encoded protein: CASSVLSGTGELFF.

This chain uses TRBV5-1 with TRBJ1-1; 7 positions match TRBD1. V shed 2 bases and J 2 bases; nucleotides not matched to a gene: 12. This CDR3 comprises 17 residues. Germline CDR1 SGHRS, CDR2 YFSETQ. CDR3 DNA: TGCGCCAGCAGCTTATACGTACAGGGGCAAGGAAACACTGAAGCTTTCTTT. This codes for CASSLYVQGQGNTEAFF.

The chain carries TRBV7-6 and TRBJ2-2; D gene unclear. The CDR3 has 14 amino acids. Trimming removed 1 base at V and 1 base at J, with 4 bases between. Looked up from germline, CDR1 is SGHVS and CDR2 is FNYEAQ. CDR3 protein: CASSLDLNTGELFF. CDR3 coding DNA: TGTGCCAGCAGCTTAGACCTGAACACCGGGGAGCTGTTTTTT.

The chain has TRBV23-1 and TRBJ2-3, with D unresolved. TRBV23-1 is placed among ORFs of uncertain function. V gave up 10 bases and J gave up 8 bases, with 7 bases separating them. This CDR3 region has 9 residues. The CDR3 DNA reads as TGCGCCAACCCTCTTACGCAGTATTTT. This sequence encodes CANPLTQYF.